Each of the 21 T cell receptor beta chains below was sequenced from the same sample in a study of blood T cell repertoires in COVID-19. Repertoires were generated with immunoSEQ multiplex PCR, while TCRdb's copy carries only in-frame clones and drops some. The table includes about 290,000 clones, about 89% detected once. What was sequenced was PBMCs or T cells enriched from blood (not recorded which). The receptors stem from a woman in her 40s who had recovered from COVID-19.

The chain joins TRBV2 to TRBJ2-5, with a weak D call TRBD2 (5 bases). Germline CDR1 SNHLY, CDR2 FYNNEI. This CDR3 spans 14 amino acids. Trimming removed 5 bases from V and 3 bases from J, with 13 bases in between. CDR3 protein: CASSLTTGKETQYF. In DNA, the CDR3 is TGTGCCAGCAGTCTTACCACGGGAAAAGAGACCCAGTACTTC.

The chain joins TRBV5-1 to TRBJ2-5; D unresolved. This CDR3 region has 11 residues. The germline gives CDR1 SGHRS, CDR2 YFSETQ. V lost 4 bases and J 1 base, leaving 2 bases between the germline ends. For the CDR3, the DNA is TGCGCCAGCAGCCGCCAAGAGACCCAGTACTTC. Amino acids: CASSRQETQYF.

This clone has a single count. This chain joins TRBV5-5 and TRBJ1-2; 7 bases are shared with TRBD1. The CDR3 has 15 residues. CDR1 and CDR2 from the germline V gene are SGHKS and YYEKEE (reference sequence). Trimming at V came to 0 bases and at J to 1 base, leaving 3 bases not matched to a gene. CDR3 nucleotide sequence: TGTGCCAGCAGCTTGGAGGGACAGCTTAACTATGGCTACACCTTC. This codes for CASSLEGQLNYGYTF.

This clone has only one observation. The rearrangement joins TRBV18 to TRBJ2-2; D might be TRBD1 (5 bases). The CDR3 length is 16 residues. V shed 3 bases and J shed 7 bases, with 18 bases lying between them. The V gene's germline CDR1 is KGHSH and CDR2 LQKENI. The CDR3 sequence: CASSPGGQGSIGELFF. The CDR3 region has the DNA TGTGCCAGCTCACCGGGCGGCCAGGGCTCGATCGGGGAGCTGTTTTTT.

The rearrangement uses TRBV4-2 and TRBJ2-3, with a tentative D call TRBD1 (6 bases). Germline CDR1 is LGHNA and CDR2 is YNFKEQ. The V end lost 0 bases, the J end lost 3 bases, and 13 bases lay between the germline ends. This CDR3 is built from 16 residues. CDR3 bases: TGTGCCAGCAGCCAAGATTGGCGGACAGAGACAGATACGCAGTATTTT. Translation: CASSQDWRTETDTQYF.

The rearrangement joins TRBV14 to TRBJ1-1, with 7 positions matching TRBD1. The germline V gene encodes CDR1 SGHDN and CDR2 FVKESK. This CDR3 has 15 amino acids. The trim removed 4 bases at V and 7 bases at J, leaving 12 bases unmatched. As DNA, the CDR3 is TGTGCCAGCAGCCCCCCGACAGGGCTGGTCATTGAAGCTTTCTTT. It yields the protein CASSPPTGLVIEAFF.

The chain uses TRBV9 and TRBJ2-1; 9 bases are a match to TRBD2. V trimming: 0 bases; J trimming: 10 bases; junction bases outside the gene matches: 23. From germline, CDR1 is SGDLS and CDR2 YYNGEE. The CDR3 covers 20 residues. The CDR3 region is CASSVARFPRLAGDLYEQFF. CDR3 nucleotide sequence: TGTGCCAGCAGCGTAGCCAGATTTCCCCGGTTAGCGGGAGATCTGTACGAGCAGTTCTTC.

The J gene is TRBJ2-7, the V gene TRBV3-1 (or the pseudogene TRBV3-2); TRBD1 agrees at 7 bases. The junction had 5 bases not matched to a gene; V was cut back by 4 bases and J by 2 bases. This CDR3 comprises 14 residues. Germline values: CDR1 LGHDT, CDR2 YNNKEL (reference sequence). CDR3 DNA sequence: TGTGCCAGCAGCCGCCGACAGGGAACCTACGAGCAGTACTTC. Translating it yields CASSRRQGTYEQYF.

The chain combines TRBV10-1 with TRBJ1-3; unclear D gene. Looked up from germline, CDR1 is WNHNN and CDR2 is SYGVQD (reference sequence). This CDR3 is 13 amino acids long. The V and J ends lost 10 bases and 2 bases respectively, with 12 bases between them. The CDR3 DNA reads TGCGCCACCGGCCCAGGAACTGGAAACACCATATATTTT. Its protein product is CATGPGTGNTIYF.

The rearrangement joins TRBV7-9 to TRBJ1-2; TRBD1 aligns across 9 bases. Losses at the gene ends were 4 bases for V and 8 bases for J; bases not matched to a gene: 5. The CDR3 contains 13 residues. Germline CDR1 is SEHNR and CDR2 is FQNEAQ (reference sequence). The CDR3 coding sequence is TGTGCCAGCAGCTCCGGGACAGGGAACGGCTACACCTTC. This sequence encodes CASSSGTGNGYTF.

The chain recombines TRBV6-2 or TRBV6-3 with TRBJ2-7; TRBD1 matches at 8 bases. The germline CDR1 and CDR2 sequences are MNHEY and SVGEGT. CDR3 length: 13 residues. The V segment lost 5 bases and the J segment 3 bases; nucleotides outside the gene matches: 3. The CDR3 coding sequence is TGTGCCAGCAGTCCCAGGGGGCTCTACGAGCAGTACTTC. Translation gives CASSPRGLYEQYF.

With respect to this clone: Different DNA sequences within this sample yield the same CDR3. The CDR3 DNA sequence: TGCGCCAGCAGCTTGTTCCTAGCGGGGGAAGAGACCCAGTACTTC. It specifies CASSLFLAGEETQYF. The chain has TRBV5-1 and TRBJ2-5; 10 positions agree with TRBD2. The V gene's germline CDR1 is SGHRS and CDR2 YFSETQ. The V gene end was trimmed by 1 base and the J gene end by 3 bases; junction bases not matched to a gene: 3. The CDR3 length is 15 residues. Full variable domain (rest looked up from reference TRBV5-1 and TRBJ2-5): KAGVTQTPRYLIKTRGQQVTLSCSPISGHRSVSWYQQTPGQGLQFLFEYFSETQRNKGNFPGRFSGRQFSNSRSEMNVSTLELGDSALYLCASSLFLAGEETQYFGPGTRLLVL.

DNA for the CDR3: TGTGCCAGCAGCCGAAGACGGCAGGGACTCTTTCCTAACTATGGCTACACCTTC. Encoded protein: CASSRRRQGLFPNYGYTF. The chain combines TRBV3-1 (or the pseudogene TRBV3-2) with TRBJ1-2; D may be TRBD1 (5 bases). Germline V gives CDR1 LGHDT, CDR2 YNNKEL (reference sequence). The CDR3 runs 18 residues. Deletions cut 4 bases from V and 0 bases from J, with 21 bases between.

The V gene is TRBV7-8, the J gene TRBJ1-6; D not certain. Germline V lookup: CDR1 SGHVS, CDR2 FQNEAQ. CDR3 length equals 13 residues. Trimming removed 6 bases from V and 5 bases from J, with 8 bases in between. CDR3 region: CASRGPNNSPLHF. The CDR3 DNA follows: TGTGCCAGCAGGGGCCCGAATAATTCACCCCTCCACTTT.

The chain couples TRBV7-8 to TRBJ2-7; D is perhaps TRBD1 (6 bases). The germline V gene has CDR1 SGHVS and CDR2 FQNEAQ. CDR3 length: 17 residues. V was pared by 2 bases and J by 0 bases, with 17 bases between. CDR3 DNA sequence: TGTGCCAGCAGCTTATCCAGTTCTGGGGACAACTCCTACGAGCAGTACTTC. The encoded protein is CASSLSSSGDNSYEQYF.

This chain uses TRBV4-1 with TRBJ2-2; 8 positions agree with TRBD2. Germline CDR1 is MGHRA and CDR2 is YSYEKL. There are 17 residues in the CDR3. J lost 1 base, V lost 1 base, and 5 bases had no gene match. The DNA for the CDR3 is TGCGCCAGCAGCCAAGGATTCCTAGCGGGGAACACCGGGGAGCTGTTTTTT. It specifies CASSQGFLAGNTGELFF.

J is TRBJ1-1 and V is TRBV7-9; no reliable D call. V was trimmed by 7 bases and J by 4 bases, leaving 13 bases between them. The V gene's germline CDR1 is SEHNR and CDR2 FQNEAQ (reference sequence). The length of the CDR3 is 13 residues. The CDR3 region is CASTLGVGTEAFF. CDR3 DNA: TGTGCCAGCACCCTCGGAGTGGGCACTGAAGCTTTCTTT.

This chain connects TRBV5-1 to TRBJ2-7, with D hard to call. The germline V gene has CDR1 SGHRS and CDR2 YFSETQ. The CDR3 covers 13 residues. V lost 0 bases to trimming and J lost 9 bases, with 13 bases between them. CDR3: CASSLDGSSGQYF. CDR3 in DNA: TGCGCCAGCAGCTTGGATGGCAGTTCGGGGCAGTACTTC.

V is TRBV7-2 and J is TRBJ2-3; 10 bases match TRBD2. Looked up from germline, CDR1 is SGHTA and CDR2 is FQGNSA. V was pared by 6 bases and J by 3 bases, with 9 bases of the junction left unmatched. The CDR3 has 16 residues. CDR3 protein: CASSLSGLASTDTQYF. The CDR3 nucleotides are TGTGCCAGCAGTCTCTCGGGACTAGCGTCGACAGATACGCAGTATTTT.

The chain links TRBV5-4 to TRBJ1-6; D may be TRBD1 (6 bases). V was shortened by 2 bases and J by 7 bases, with 10 bases between the two germline ends. Germline CDR1 and CDR2: SGHNT and YYREEE (reference sequence). The CDR3 covers 14 residues. The CDR3 sequence is CASSFRGGNSPLHF. CDR3 sequence (DNA): TGTGCCAGCAGCTTCAGGGGTGGGAATTCACCCCTCCACTTT.

The chain is built from TRBV2 and TRBJ2-4; 14 nucleotides match TRBD2. CDR1 is SNHLY and CDR2 is FYNNEI in the germline V gene. The CDR3 consists of 17 residues. Trimming removed 6 bases from V and 1 base from J; junction bases left unmatched: 5. The CDR3 loop reads CASRERTSGGAKNIQYF. The CDR3 DNA is TGTGCCAGCAGAGAAAGGACTAGCGGGGGGGCCAAAAACATTCAGTACTTC.